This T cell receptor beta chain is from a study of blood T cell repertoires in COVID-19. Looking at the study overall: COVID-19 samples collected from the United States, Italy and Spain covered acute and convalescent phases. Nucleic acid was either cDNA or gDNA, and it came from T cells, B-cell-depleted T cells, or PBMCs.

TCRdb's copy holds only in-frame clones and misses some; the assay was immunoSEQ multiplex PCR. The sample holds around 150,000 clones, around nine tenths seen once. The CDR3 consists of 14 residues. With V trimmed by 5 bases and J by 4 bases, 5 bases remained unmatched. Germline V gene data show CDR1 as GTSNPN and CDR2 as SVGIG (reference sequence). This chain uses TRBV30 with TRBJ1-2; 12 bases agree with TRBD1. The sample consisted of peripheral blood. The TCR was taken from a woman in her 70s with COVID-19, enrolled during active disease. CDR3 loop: CAWGTGGPGYGYTF. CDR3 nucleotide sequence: TGTGCCTGGGGGACAGGGGGCCCGGGCTATGGCTACACCTTC.